This T cell receptor (beta chain) emerged from a study of cytomegalovirus exposure and HLA in healthy donors. General observations from the study: Accurate prediction of most subjects' HLA-A and HLA-B alleles from TCR beta sequences was reported.

With V trimmed by 4 bases and J by 7 bases, 10 bases remained unmatched. CDR3 length: 16 amino acids. From germline, CDR1 is MNHNS and CDR2 SASEGT. Use of 60 Vbeta and 13 Jbeta primers characterized the PCR. Clones were sequenced by immunoSEQ multiplex PCR, and TCRdb holds only the in-frame ones, with some missing. The table includes some 150,000 clones, approximately 74% detected once. As for this clone: Its antigen is unknown.

The source is a man aged 25 to 40 in good health and CMV-seronegative. The sample taken for sequencing was PBMCs. The genes are TRBV6-1 and TRBJ1-4; 9 bases align to TRBD1. CDR3 nucleotides: TGTGCCAGCAGTGGAAGCACCGGGACAGGGCTTGAAAAACTGTTTTTT. Its protein is CASSGSTGTGLEKLFF.